This T cell receptor beta chain was profiled in a study of TIL therapy for anti-PD-1-resistant metastatic lung cancer. Regarding the study as a whole: Many TIL product clones were absent from baseline tumor, suggesting clonal contraction.

On this clone: Its antigen remains unknown.

Sequencing used immunoSEQ v3. Some clones are missing from TCRdb's copy, which holds only in-frame ones; the method was immunoSEQ multiplex PCR. The sample has under 11,000 clones; 50% to 70% are singletons. Time point reported: pre-treatment sample, taken before nivolumab and TIL therapy. Pleural nodules or supraclavicular lymph nodes made up most of the excised metastases sampled. The source was tumor tissue, collected at baseline. The receptor was isolated from a person aged 25-79 years with non-small cell lung cancer.

CDR3 protein: CASSPSGWGYEQYF. In DNA, the CDR3 is TGTGCCAGCAGCCCCTCGGGATGGGGGTACGAGCAGTACTTC. V usage is TRBV7-6 and J usage is TRBJ2-7, with D possibly being TRBD1 or TRBD2 (5 bases each). Trimming stripped 5 bases from V and 4 bases from J, with 15 bases between. The CDR3 covers 14 residues. Germline values: CDR1 SGHVS, CDR2 FNYEAQ.